This TCR beta chain was observed in a study of CD8 T cells in ankylosing spondylitis. One entry per CDR3 protein, called by TCRdb with MiXCR from the 5' RACE reads. This repertoire shows roughly 200,000 distinct CDR3 sequences, 20% to 30% found once; its top ten account for more than 6.5%. Losses at the gene ends were 7 bases for V and 5 bases for J; bases not matched to a gene: 14. The V gene's germline CDR1 is LNHNV and CDR2 YYDKDF (reference sequence). The CDR3 has 16 amino acids. Sample: blood, either unsorted or a sorted T cell fraction (not recorded which). The J gene is TRBJ2-5, the V gene TRBV15; 9 bases line up with TRBD1. This TCR came from a male donor with ankylosing spondylitis or in good health (not recorded which). The CDR3 DNA reads TGTGCCACCATCCACCGGGACAGGGCGGTCGGGGAGACCCAGTACTTC. Translation gives CATIHRDRAVGETQYF.